Below are 7 T cell receptor beta chains sequenced from a single sample in a study of cytomegalovirus exposure and HLA in healthy donors. Use of 60 Vbeta and 13 Jbeta primers characterized the PCR. Sequencing used immunoSEQ multiplex PCR; TCRdb keeps in-frame clones, though not all of them. The repertoire consists of roughly 88,000 clones, with approximately 76% occurring once and the leading ten covering roughly 5%. Sequences were obtained from PBMCs. These receptor sequences come from a man aged 30 to 39 in good health and CMV-seropositive.

V usage is TRBV11-2 and J usage is TRBJ1-2, with 9 bases identical to TRBD1. The CDR3 sequence is 16 residues long. Germline CDR1 and CDR2: SGHAT and FQNNGV. The V gene end was trimmed by 7 bases and the J gene end by 6 bases; junction bases not matched to a gene: 15. The CDR3: CASTPSWDRAGNGYTF. Written as DNA, the CDR3 is TGTGCCAGCACTCCTTCCTGGGACAGGGCGGGTAATGGCTACACCTTC.

CDR3 in DNA: TGCGCCAGCAGCTACACAGGGGCGCATAATTCACCCCTCCACTTT. Its protein is CASSYTGAHNSPLHF. The gene calls are TRBV5-1 and TRBJ1-6, with 7 bases lining up with TRBD1. Germline V CDR1 and CDR2: SGHRS, YFSETQ. This CDR3 spans 15 amino acids. V shed 3 bases, J shed 5 bases, and the junction held 5 bases outside the gene matches.

The CDR3 spells CASSLWTSATYEQYF. In DNA form, the CDR3 reads TGTGCCAGCAGCCTGTGGACTAGCGCAACCTACGAGCAGTACTTC. The V and J genes are TRBV7-2 and TRBJ2-5, with TRBD2 identical over 9 bases. The closer fit of TRBJ2-7 to the DNA end suggests the J call may be wrong. This CDR3 is 15 amino acids long. Germline CDR1 is SGHTA and CDR2 is FQGNSA.

The chain recombines TRBV9 with TRBJ2-3; 11 bases are a match to TRBD2. Trimming took 1 base from V and 4 from J; bases not matched to a gene: 5. The CDR3 is 16 amino acids. The germline CDR1 and CDR2 sequences are SGDLS and YYNGEE. The CDR3 spells CASSVYSGGDSDTQYF. The CDR3 DNA sequence: TGTGCCAGCAGCGTATATAGCGGGGGGGACTCAGATACGCAGTATTTT.

The chain recombines TRBV7-9 with TRBJ2-7; tentative D call: TRBD2 (6 bases). Looked up from germline, CDR1 is SEHNR and CDR2 is FQNEAQ (reference sequence). V lost 8 bases and J lost 1, with 9 bases in between. The CDR3 has 12 residues. The CDR3 reads CASSGESYEQYV. The CDR3 nucleotides read TGTGCCAGCTCGGGGGAGTCCTACGAGCAGTACGTC.

The chain links TRBV5-8 to TRBJ1-4, with 7 nucleotides matching TRBD1. The CDR3 sequence is 15 residues long. V was pared by 4 bases and J by 8 bases, with 11 bases of the junction left unmatched. Germline V CDR1 and CDR2: SGHTS, YDEGEE. The CDR3 sequence is CASSIRQGWGEKLFF. The CDR3 DNA follows: TGTGCCAGCAGCATAAGACAGGGTTGGGGGGAAAAACTGTTTTTT.

The chain couples TRBV27 to TRBJ2-1, with D perhaps matching TRBD2 (6 bases). The CDR3 is 16 amino acids. V dropped 5 bases and J dropped 5 bases, with 19 bases sitting between them. Germline assignment: CDR1 MNHEY and CDR2 SMNVEV (reference sequence). CDR3 sequence reads: CASSHSLGGFHNEQFF. The CDR3 coding sequence is TGTGCCAGCAGTCACTCCCTGGGGGGTTTCCACAATGAGCAGTTCTTC.